What follows describes a single T cell receptor beta chain. TCRdb reprocessed the 5' RACE reads with MiXCR, giving one entry per CDR3 protein. Altogether 48,000 or so distinct CDR3 sequences are present, approximately 5.7% being singletons, with the ten largest covering roughly 10%. The data stem from a study of spatial heterogeneity in lung cancer. This CDR3 region has 15 residues. Germline trimming cut 1 base from V and 3 bases from J; bases unmatched to any gene: 5. Germline V gene sequence: CDR1 LNHDA, CDR2 SQIVND (reference sequence). Time point specified: sample taken at primary tumor resection.

This rearrangement joins TRBV19 to TRBJ2-5, with 7 bases identical to TRBD2. This material consisted of PBMCs, taken at surgery. The TCR was taken from a male donor with early-stage non-small cell lung cancer. The CDR3 nucleotides read TGTGCCAGTAGTATAGGGGACTATCAGGAAGAGACCCAGTACTTC. Translating gives CASSIGDYQEETQYF.